The 28 T cell receptor beta chains below were found in one sample sequenced in a study of shared clonotypes between healthy human individuals. Only in-frame clones appear in the TCRdb table, and some are missing; sequencing was by immunoSEQ multiplex PCR. The table has some 2 million clones, approximately 94% seen once; the top ten hold more than 0.95%. As defined, naive CD8 cells were CD45RO-negative and positively selected for CCR7, with terminally differentiated effector memory CD45RA+ cells excluded. The sequencing sample was made of naive CD8+ T cells sorted from blood. All receptors come from a man in his late teens or twenties in good health.

V gene TRBV11-2 combines with J gene TRBJ2-7; TRBD1 agrees at 7 bases. The CDR3 totals 15 residues. Germline loops: CDR1 SGHAT, CDR2 FQNNGV. V trimming: 4 bases; J trimming: 3 bases; junction bases outside the gene matches: 9. This chain's CDR3 is CASSSWGPGGYEQYF. The DNA of the CDR3 is TGTGCCAGCAGCTCGTGGGGACCAGGGGGCTACGAGCAGTACTTC.

Details on this clone: In the same sample, other DNA sequences code for this CDR3. The chain uses TRBV7-9 and TRBJ2-7; D unclear. Germline assignment: CDR1 SEHNR and CDR2 FQNEAQ (reference sequence). The CDR3 sequence is 12 residues long. Trimming pared 3 bases from V and 3 bases from J, leaving 6 bases between. CDR3 loop: CASSFGRYEQYF. The CDR3 nucleotides read TGTGCCAGCAGCTTTGGGCGCTACGAGCAGTACTTC.

Comment on this clone: An end of the junction differs from the germline gene, which may be a read error. This sample also contains other DNA sequences that code for the same CDR3. This chain's CDR3 is CAWARTGELFF. DNA of the CDR3: TGTGCCTGGGCCAGGACCGGGGAGCTGTTCTTT. This sequence joins TRBV30 and TRBJ2-2; D possibly corresponds to TRBD2 (5 bases). The CDR3 runs to 11 residues. Per the germline V gene, CDR1 is GTSNPN and CDR2 is SVGIG (reference sequence).

The rearrangement links TRBV12-5 to TRBJ2-5, with 7 bases fitting TRBD2. The V and J ends lost 8 bases and 5 bases, in that order; junction bases with no gene match: 2. CDR3 length: 11 residues. Germline V gene data show CDR1 as LGHNT and CDR2 as FRNRAP. This CDR3 reads CASREGETQYF. CDR3 DNA sequence: TGTGCTAGTAGGGAGGGTGAGACCCAGTACTTC.

The gene calls are TRBV29-1 and TRBJ1-2; 7 nucleotides line up with TRBD1. From germline, CDR1 is SQVTM and CDR2 ANQGSEA. After removal of 6 bases from V and 6 bases from J, the junction contained 7 bases not matched to a gene. There are 12 residues in the CDR3. CDR3 region: CSVETGFDGYTF. DNA for the CDR3: TGCAGCGTGGAGACAGGGTTTGATGGCTACACCTTC.

This chain joins TRBV1 and TRBJ1-2. TRBV1 is an annotated pseudogene. This CDR3 is 10 amino acids long. The CDR3 here is CTSSPRSYTF. Here the CDR3 DNA reads TGCACCAGCAGCCCCCGGAGCTACACCTTC.

The V gene is TRBV19, the J gene TRBJ2-1; D possibly corresponds to TRBD2 (6 bases). There are 16 residues in the CDR3. Germline V gene lookup returns CDR1 LNHDA and CDR2 SQIVND (reference sequence). Trimming took off 3 bases at V and 9 bases at J, with 21 bases between the two ends. Here the CDR3 DNA reads TGTGCCAGTAGTATTGTGGCGGGACTCGTTGTTGTTGAGCAGTTCTTC. It is translated as CASSIVAGLVVVEQFF. Supplemented by reference TRBV19 and TRBJ2-1, the full variable domain reads DGGITQSPKYLFRKEGQNVTLSCEQNLNHDAMYWYRQDPGQGLRLIYYSQIVNDFQKGDIAEGYSVSREKKESFPLTVTSAQKNPTAFYLCASSIVAGLVVVEQFFGPGTRLTVL.

V usage is TRBV2 and J usage is TRBJ2-5, with 7 bases that match TRBD1. Germline V CDR1 and CDR2: SNHLY, FYNNEI. After removal of 4 bases from V and 5 bases from J, the junction contained 13 bases not matched to a gene. The CDR3 consists of 16 residues. The CDR3 DNA sequence: TGTGCCAGCAGTGGTGAGGTGTTAGGGGGCCTGGAGACCCAGTACTTC. Translated, it gives CASSGEVLGGLETQYF.

The chain carries TRBV6-5 and TRBJ1-2, with no clear D. Between the trimmed V and J ends, which lost 4 bases and 8 bases, there was a span of 14 bases. Per the germline V gene, CDR1 is MNHEY and CDR2 is SVGAGI. The CDR3 has 13 amino acids. The CDR3, as DNA: TGTGCCAGCAGTTCGGACCCCGGGGAGGGCTACACCTTC. Encoded protein: CASSSDPGEGYTF.

The rearrangement joins TRBV15 to TRBJ2-7; D is perhaps TRBD1 (6 bases). Germline V gene data show CDR1 as LNHNV and CDR2 as YYDKDF (reference sequence). The CDR3 runs 14 residues. The germline V and J ends were trimmed by 3 bases and 5 bases, with 14 bases remaining between them. The chain's CDR3 is CATSSGGERNEQYF. Written as DNA, the CDR3 is TGTGCCACCAGCAGTGGGGGCGAGAGGAACGAGCAGTACTTC.

For this clone: A junction boundary mismatches the germline segment, possibly from a read error. V usage is TRBV7-7 and J usage is TRBJ2-7; tentative D call: TRBD1 (5 bases). This CDR3 region has 13 residues. Germline CDR1 and CDR2: SSHAT and FNYEAQ (reference sequence). As DNA, the CDR3 is TGTGCTAGCAGCCCAGGGTTGTTCTACGAGCAGTACTTC. Translating it yields CASSPGLFYEQYF.

Comment on this clone: Within the sample, other DNA sequences also encode this same CDR3. The rearrangement uses TRBV5-6 and TRBJ1-1; a possible D gene is TRBD1 (6 bases). Trimming shortened V by 4 bases and J by 7 bases, and 11 bases separated the two germline ends. This CDR3 spans 12 amino acids. Germline V gene data show CDR1 as SGHDT and CDR2 as YYEEEE. The DNA of the CDR3 is TGTGCCAGCAGCCGTCAGGGGAGTGAAGCTTTCTTT. This gives the protein CASSRQGSEAFF.

The CDR3 protein is CASSPIANTGELFF. The CDR3 bases are TGTGCCAGCAGCCCCATAGCGAACACCGGGGAGCTGTTTTTT. The rearrangement links TRBV11-2 to TRBJ2-2; the D is unclear. The CDR3 extends over 14 amino acids. The germline CDR1 and CDR2 sequences are SGHAT and FQNNGV. V gave up 5 bases and J gave up 0 bases, with 7 bases separating them. The full variable domain, with the rest looked up from reference TRBV11-2 and TRBJ2-2, is EAGVAQSPRYKIIEKRQSVAFWCNPISGHATLYWYQQILGQGPKLLIQFQNNGVVDDSQLPKDRFSAERLKGVDSTLKIQPAKLEDSAVYLCASSPIANTGELFFGEGSRLTVL.

This chain uses TRBV4-3 with TRBJ2-7; unclear D gene. The V gene lost 3 bases and the J gene lost 2 bases, with 11 bases spanning the gap. The CDR3 loop spans 14 amino acids. Germline-derived CDR1 and CDR2 are LGHNA and YSLEER. CDR3: CASSQALFTYEQYF. The CDR3 coding sequence is TGCGCCAGCAGCCAGGCTCTTTTTACCTACGAGCAGTACTTC.

This chain connects TRBV19 to TRBJ1-2; tentative D call: TRBD1 (5 bases). The V end lost 6 bases, the J end lost 6 bases, and 17 bases lay between the germline ends. Germline CDR1 is LNHDA and CDR2 is SQIVND (reference sequence). The CDR3 extends over 14 amino acids. CDR3 nucleotide sequence: TGTGCCAGTAGCCCCCTAGGGACGAGTAATGGCTACACCTTC. This encodes CASSPLGTSNGYTF.

This rearrangement joins TRBV19 to TRBJ2-7, with 9 bases aligning to TRBD1. V was clipped by 5 bases and J by 6 bases; unmatched bases: 8. The length of the CDR3 is 14 residues. Per germline, CDR1 LNHDA and CDR2 SQIVND (reference sequence). CDR3 nucleotide sequence: TGTGCCAGTAGTCCGGGACAGGGTTCGGGCGAGCAGTACTTC. Protein: CASSPGQGSGEQYF. The full variable domain, with the rest looked up from reference TRBV19 and TRBJ2-7, is DGGITQSPKYLFRKEGQNVTLSCEQNLNHDAMYWYRQDPGQGLRLIYYSQIVNDFQKGDIAEGYSVSREKKESFPLTVTSAQKNPTAFYLCASSPGQGSGEQYFGPGTRLTVT.

The rearrangement uses TRBV4-3 and TRBJ2-3; TRBD2 aligns across 8 bases. Germline CDR1 reads LGHNA; CDR2 reads YSLEER. The CDR3 consists of 16 residues. With V trimmed by 4 bases and J by 2 bases, 8 bases remained unmatched. The CDR3 reads CASSRLSGTTTDTQYF. CDR3 DNA sequence: TGCGCCAGCAGCCGACTTAGCGGGACCACCACAGATACGCAGTATTTT.

Comments on this clone: Other DNA sequences within the sample encode an identical CDR3. The J gene is TRBJ2-7, the V gene TRBV2, with a possible D match to TRBD2 (7 bases). The V and J ends lost 1 base and 3 bases respectively, with 10 bases between them. The CDR3 spans 14 residues. Germline V gene lookup returns CDR1 SNHLY and CDR2 FYNNEI. CDR3 DNA: TGTGCCAGCAGTGAAGAGGGGGGGGTCTACGAGCAGTACTTC. Protein sequence: CASSEEGGVYEQYF.

To note about this clone: The junction does not match germline at one end; this may be a read error. The rearrangement joins TRBV7-7 to TRBJ2-5; possible D gene TRBD2, 6 bases. Germline V lookup: CDR1 SSHAT, CDR2 FNYEAQ (reference sequence). The CDR3 has 16 amino acids. The CDR3 nucleotides read TGTGCTAGCAGCTTAGAGCTAGCTAGCGTGGCAGAGACCCAGTACTTC. It is translated as CASSLELASVAETQYF.

The chain couples TRBV6-1 to TRBJ1-2; TRBD1 is a possible D gene (6 bases). The CDR3 is 14 residues long. Trimming shortened V by 2 bases and J by 6 bases, and 13 bases separated the two germline ends. Germline values: CDR1 MNHNS, CDR2 SASEGT. CDR3 nucleotide sequence: TGTGCCAGCAGTGAATACGGGAGGGACAATGGCTACACCTTC. Its protein product is CASSEYGRDNGYTF.

The gene calls are TRBV29-1 and TRBJ2-3, with TRBD2 matching over 10 bases. Germline lookup yields CDR1 SQVTM and CDR2 ANQGSEA. With 7 bases clipped from V and 6 bases from J, the junction kept 10 bases outside the gene matches. The CDR3 totals 14 residues. CDR3 in amino acids: CSALAGEGPDTQYF. CDR3 DNA: TGCAGCGCTCTAGCGGGAGAGGGTCCCGATACGCAGTATTTT.

This chain uses TRBV27 with TRBJ2-7; 10 nucleotides match TRBD2. The CDR3 spans 16 residues. V was pared by 6 bases and J by 3 bases, with 11 bases of the junction left unmatched. Germline V gives CDR1 MNHEY, CDR2 SMNVEV (reference sequence). The CDR3 region is CASSPSGGPLFYEQYF. CDR3 DNA: TGTGCCAGCAGCCCTAGCGGGGGTCCCCTGTTCTACGAGCAGTACTTC.

About this clone itself: The same CDR3 also results from other DNA sequences found in this sample. The chain is built from TRBV6-5 and TRBJ2-1; no reliable D call. The CDR3 covers 13 residues. Per germline, CDR1 MNHEY and CDR2 SVGAGI. Trimming removed 5 bases from V and 2 bases from J, with 7 bases in between. This CDR3 is CASSPGPYNEQFF. DNA for the CDR3: TGTGCCAGCAGTCCGGGCCCCTACAATGAGCAGTTCTTC.

The chain has TRBV7-9 and TRBJ2-7; 7 nucleotides match TRBD2. CDR3 size: 14 residues. CDR1 and CDR2 (germline): SEHNR, FQNEAQ (reference sequence). The junction had 12 bases not matched to a gene; V was cut back by 8 bases and J by 5 bases. CDR3 amino acids: CASGIPGGGNEQYF. The CDR3 DNA follows: TGTGCCAGCGGGATCCCGGGAGGCGGCAACGAGCAGTACTTC.

This sequence joins TRBV6-5 and TRBJ1-1; maybe TRBD1 (5 bases). V gave up 7 bases and J gave up 4 bases, with 7 bases separating them. The V gene's germline CDR1 is MNHEY and CDR2 SVGAGI. The CDR3 totals 11 residues. CDR3 coding DNA: TGTGCCAGCATGGGGGTCACTGAAGCTTTCTTT. It specifies CASMGVTEAFF.

The V call is TRBV5-1, the J call TRBJ1-5; 12 bases are shared with TRBD1. This CDR3 has 16 residues. Losses at the gene ends were 4 bases for V and 5 bases for J; bases not matched to a gene: 7. CDR1 SGHRS and CDR2 YFSETQ come from the germline V gene. In DNA form, the CDR3 reads TGCGCCAGCAGCCTATCGGGACAGGGGGCTGATCAGCCCCAGCATTTT. Protein: CASSLSGQGADQPQHF.

CDR3 loop: CASSLRDVTDEQFF. For the CDR3, the DNA is TGTGCCAGCAGTCTCCGGGACGTTACCGATGAGCAGTTCTTC. V gene TRBV28 combines with J gene TRBJ2-1; the D call may be TRBD1 or TRBD2 (5 bases each). Germline V gives CDR1 MDHEN, CDR2 SYDVKM. The CDR3 loop spans 14 amino acids. The ends were cut back, 5 bases at V and 8 bases at J, with 16 bases in the middle.

V and J are TRBV30 and TRBJ2-7, with D possibly TRBD1 on 6 matching bases. Germline values: CDR1 GTSNPN, CDR2 SVGIG (reference sequence). The CDR3 has 13 residues. V was shortened by 1 base and J by 10 bases, with 17 bases between the two germline ends. DNA for the CDR3: TGTGCCTGGAGTGAGGCGCCAGGGGTTGATCAGTACTTC. Amino acids: CAWSEAPGVDQYF. Full variable domain (remainder filled in from reference TRBV30 and TRBJ2-7): SQTIHQWPATLVQPVGSPLSLECTVEGTSNPNLYWYRQAAGRGLQLLFYSVGIGQISSEVPQNLSASRPQDRQFILSSKKLLLSDSGFYLCAWSEAPGVDQYFGPGTRLTVT.